The 32 T cell receptor beta chains presented below share a single source sample, sequenced in a study of CD4 T cells in relation to SARS-CoV-2 and coronaviruses. Their specific antigens are unknown. The method was immunoSEQ multiplex PCR; TCRdb's version includes in-frame clones alone and lacks a portion of them. The sample has some 43,000 clones, 82% seen once. Sample: naive CD4+ T cells from PBMCs, cultured in vitro. The sample's subset: naive CD4+ T cells isolated by negative enrichment. Receptors originate from an adult with COVID-19.

The V call is TRBV6-5, the J call TRBJ2-4; no firm D call. The germline CDR1 and CDR2 sequences are MNHEY and SVGAGI. With 5 bases removed from V and 0 bases from J, the gap between germline ends came to 8 bases. The CDR3 runs 14 residues. CDR3 DNA sequence: TGTGCCAGCAGTCTTAGGGCAGCCAAAAACATTCAGTACTTC. Residues: CASSLRAAKNIQYF.

This chain uses TRBV6-5 with TRBJ2-2; D might be TRBD1 (6 bases). Looked up from germline, CDR1 is MNHEY and CDR2 is SVGAGI. The ends were cut back, 1 base at V and 1 base at J, with 10 bases in the middle. The CDR3 is 16 amino acids. The CDR3 bases are TGTGCCAGCAGTTACTTTGGGACATTGAACACCGGGGAGCTGTTTTTT. Its translation: CASSYFGTLNTGELFF.

The table lists this clone with a count of one. The CDR3 sequence is CAISDEGTDTQYF. The CDR3 nucleotides are TGTGCCATCAGTGATGAGGGCACAGATACGCAGTATTTT. J is TRBJ2-3 and V is TRBV10-3; D gene unclear. The V end was cut by 3 bases, the J end by 1 base, with 5 bases between. Germline CDR1 is ENHRY and CDR2 is SYGVKD. The CDR3 runs to 13 residues.

The J gene is TRBJ2-2, the V gene TRBV20-1; no firm D call. The germline CDR1 and CDR2 sequences are DFQATT and SNEGSKA (reference sequence). The CDR3 is made up of 14 amino acids. V was trimmed by 3 bases and J by 4 bases, leaving 12 bases between them. CDR3 amino acids: CSASRLDGTGELFF. The CDR3 DNA reads TGCAGTGCTAGTCGGCTAGACGGCACCGGGGAGCTGTTTTTT.

Here the CDR3 DNA reads TGCGCCAGCAGTGCTACACACCGATGGGGAAACACCATATATTTT. Translating it yields CASSATHRWGNTIYF. The J gene is TRBJ1-3, the V gene TRBV10-1; D is undetermined. CDR1 and CDR2 from the germline V gene are WNHNN and SYGVQD (reference sequence). The germline V and J ends were trimmed by 4 bases and 4 bases, with 14 bases remaining between them. There are 15 residues in the CDR3.

The J gene is TRBJ1-2, the V gene TRBV19, with D tentatively TRBD1 (5 bases). CDR3 length equals 15 residues. Germline V CDR1 and CDR2: LNHDA, SQIVND (reference sequence). The V end lost 3 bases, the J end lost 8 bases, and 19 bases lay between the germline ends. CDR3 region: CASSMRRLGAGGYTF. CDR3 DNA: TGTGCCAGTAGTATGAGACGGCTCGGGGCTGGCGGCTACACCTTC.

The chain combines TRBV18 with TRBJ2-1, with 11 bases fitting TRBD2. The CDR3 totals 21 residues. Germline CDR1 KGHSH, CDR2 LQKENI. V shed 3 bases and J 6 bases; nucleotides not matched to a gene: 22. CDR3 nucleotides: TGTGCCAGCTCACCTCCCGAAGTGTGGACCATTAGCGGGAGGGAGGGCAATGAGCAGTTCTTC. Its protein product is CASSPPEVWTISGREGNEQFF.

The V call is TRBV4-1, the J call TRBJ1-5, with TRBD1 matching over 8 bases. The CDR3 runs 17 residues. Germline values: CDR1 MGHRA, CDR2 YSYEKL. V shed 2 bases and J 3 bases; nucleotides not matched to a gene: 9. CDR3 residues: CASSQQDRGGVNQPQHF. As DNA, the CDR3 is TGCGCCAGCAGCCAACAAGACAGGGGAGGCGTCAATCAGCCCCAGCATTTT.

The chain joins TRBV18 to TRBJ2-7; D is ambiguous. The V and J ends lost 6 bases and 5 bases respectively, with 17 bases between them. The germline CDR1 and CDR2 sequences are KGHSH and LQKENI. The CDR3 has 14 amino acids. The chain's CDR3 is CASSPVMGSHEQYF. The CDR3 coding sequence is TGTGCCAGCTCCCCGGTGATGGGCAGCCACGAGCAGTACTTC.

The rearrangement uses TRBV28 and TRBJ1-5, with a possible D match to TRBD1 (6 bases). The CDR3 sequence is 15 residues long. Trimming pared 9 bases from V and 6 bases from J, leaving 21 bases between. The germline CDR1 and CDR2 sequences are MDHEN and SYDVKM. The CDR3 loop is CASREQGRQSQPQHF. The CDR3 bases are TGTGCCAGTCGAGAGCAGGGGCGACAGAGTCAGCCCCAGCATTTT.

The chain recombines TRBV9 with TRBJ2-3; 9 bases are shared with TRBD2. CDR1 and CDR2 (germline): SGDLS, YYNGEE. The J segment lost 0 bases and the V segment lost 2 bases, leaving 4 bases of the junction unmatched. The length of the CDR3 is 16 residues. CDR3 sequence: CASSVLTSGSTDTQYF. Here the CDR3 DNA reads TGTGCCAGCAGCGTGCTTACTAGCGGGAGCACAGATACGCAGTATTTT. Filled out from reference TRBV9 and TRBJ2-3, the complete variable domain reads DSGVTQTPKHLITATGQRVTLRCSPRSGDLSVYWYQQSLDQGLQFLIQYYNGEERAKGNILERFSAQQFPDLHSELNLSSLELGDSALYFCASSVLTSGSTDTQYFGPGTRLTVL.

V usage is TRBV7-9 and J usage is TRBJ1-5; D may be TRBD1 (6 bases). Germline loops: CDR1 SEHNR, CDR2 FQNEAQ (reference sequence). The V end was cut by 5 bases, the J end by 3 bases, with 14 bases between. The CDR3 length is 15 residues. Here the CDR3 reads CASSPNRDNNQPQHF. CDR3 DNA: TGTGCCAGCAGCCCAAACCGGGACAACAATCAGCCCCAGCATTTT.

The chain joins TRBV11-2 to TRBJ1-1; 8 positions match TRBD1. The V gene's germline CDR1 is SGHAT and CDR2 FQNNGV. CDR3 length: 14 amino acids. V lost 5 bases to trimming and J lost 1 base; unmatched junction nucleotides: 3. The CDR3 nucleotides read TGTGCCAGCAGCCCGGGACAGGAGAACACTGAAGCTTTCTTT. Protein: CASSPGQENTEAFF.

V and J are TRBV14 and TRBJ1-4; TRBD1 matches 8 bases. The V gene's germline CDR1 is SGHDN and CDR2 FVKESK. The CDR3 sequence is 15 residues long. With 4 bases clipped from V and 7 bases from J, the junction kept 8 bases outside the gene matches. DNA of the CDR3: TGTGCCAGCAGCCCTCGGACAGGGTGGAGTGAAAAACTGTTTTTT. Its protein product is CASSPRTGWSEKLFF.

The chain links TRBV19 to TRBJ2-7; 7 positions match TRBD2. The junction had 9 bases not matched to a gene; V was cut back by 7 bases and J by 3 bases. The CDR3 loop spans 14 amino acids. Germline V lookup: CDR1 LNHDA, CDR2 SQIVND (reference sequence). CDR3 DNA sequence: TGTGCCAGTAAAAAGGTGGCTAGCGGCTACGAGCAGTACTTC. This codes for CASKKVASGYEQYF.

This clone occurred once. This chain joins TRBV6-6 and TRBJ2-7, with 7 bases lining up with TRBD2. The germline V gene encodes CDR1 MNHNY and CDR2 SVGAGI (reference sequence). The ends lost 4 bases at V and 4 bases at J; junction bases unmatched: 10. This CDR3 has 15 residues. CDR3 amino acids: CASSSLAGVSYEQYF. The CDR3 region has the DNA TGTGCCAGCAGTTCGCTGGCGGGAGTATCGTACGAGCAGTACTTC.

The chain employs TRBV9 and TRBJ2-7; TRBD1 is a possible D gene (7 bases). CDR3 length: 18 amino acids. V shed 0 bases and J shed 0 bases, with 19 bases lying between them. In germline, CDR1 is SGDLS, CDR2 YYNGEE. The CDR3 nucleotides are TGTGCCAGCAGCGTAGGGCAGACGACAGGGAGGCTCTCCTACGAGCAGTACTTC. Residues: CASSVGQTTGRLSYEQYF.

This chain connects TRBV7-2 to TRBJ2-1; D assignment may be TRBD1 or TRBD2 (5 bases each). V was trimmed by 6 bases and J by 12 bases, leaving 21 bases between them. The CDR3 loop spans 14 amino acids. Germline V gene lookup returns CDR1 SGHTA and CDR2 FQGNSA. CDR3 loop: CASRTPRGTGAQFF. For the CDR3, the DNA is TGTGCCAGCAGAACACCGAGGGGAACGGGTGCGCAGTTCTTC.

The chain combines TRBV7-2 with TRBJ2-3; TRBD2 matches 10 bases. With V trimmed by 4 bases and J by 1 base, 2 bases remained unmatched. The CDR3 consists of 15 residues. CDR1 is SGHTA, CDR2 FQGNSA, per germline. CDR3 residues: CASSYTSGGTDTQYF. CDR3 bases: TGTGCCAGCAGCTACACTAGCGGGGGCACAGATACGCAGTATTTT.

This clone was detected only once. The rearrangement links TRBV19 to TRBJ2-7; 8 bases fit TRBD1. Germline CDR1 and CDR2: LNHDA and SQIVND (reference sequence). The CDR3 is 16 amino acids. Trimming removed 7 bases from V and 4 bases from J; junction bases left unmatched: 15. CDR3 DNA: TGTGCCAGTAAAGGGACAGGACTTGGAAGCCTTTACGAGCAGTACTTC. As protein: CASKGTGLGSLYEQYF.

This clone was seen just once. One end of the junction varies from germline; a read error may be responsible. The chain carries TRBV15 and TRBJ2-2; 7 positions agree with TRBD1. The CDR3 contains 16 residues. Germline-derived CDR1 and CDR2 are LNHNV and YYDKDF (reference sequence). CDR3 loop: CATSGDRVADTGELFF. The DNA of the CDR3 is TGTGCCACCAGCGGAGACAGGGTGGCGGACACCGGGGAGCTGTTTTTT.

V usage is TRBV5-1 and J usage is TRBJ2-7; D may match TRBD1 or TRBD2 (5 bases each). CDR3 size: 15 residues. Trimming cost V 1 base and J 2 bases, with 13 bases left between them. In germline, CDR1 is SGHRS, CDR2 YFSETQ. CDR3 nucleotide sequence: TGCGCCAGCAGCTTGCGATTGGGACGGGCCTACGAGCAGTACTTC. As protein: CASSLRLGRAYEQYF.

This clone came up a few times. V and J are TRBV2 and TRBJ1-1; 7 bases map to TRBD1. This CDR3 spans 14 amino acids. Germline V gives CDR1 SNHLY, CDR2 FYNNEI. Trimming removed 1 base from V and 4 bases from J; junction bases left unmatched: 3. Here the CDR3 reads CASSEGRGGTEAFF. In DNA, the CDR3 is TGTGCCAGCAGTGAAGGCAGGGGGGGCACTGAAGCTTTCTTT.

This sequence joins TRBV29-1 and TRBJ1-2; D is ambiguous. V lost 5 bases, J lost 6 bases, and 10 bases lay in between. The CDR3 loop spans 11 amino acids. Germline lookup yields CDR1 SQVTM and CDR2 ANQGSEA. The CDR3 nucleotides are TGCAGCGTTAGTCGTGGGGATGGCTACACCTTC. Amino acids: CSVSRGDGYTF.

The V call is TRBV29-1, the J call TRBJ2-7; TRBD2 aligns across 8 bases. The germline gives CDR1 SQVTM, CDR2 ANQGSEA. CDR3 length: 13 amino acids. V lost 3 bases and J lost 2; bases outside the gene matches: 3. The CDR3, as DNA: TGCAGCGTTGAGGTAGCGGGGACCTACGAGCAGTACTTC. It translates to CSVEVAGTYEQYF.

This chain links TRBV6-5 with TRBJ2-7; D is uncertain. V shed 7 bases and J shed 2 bases, with 9 bases lying between them. The length of the CDR3 is 12 residues. The germline gives CDR1 MNHEY, CDR2 SVGAGI. This CDR3 is CASNSPAYEQYF. CDR3 DNA: TGTGCCAGCAATTCGCCGGCCTACGAGCAGTACTTC.

J is TRBJ2-3 and V is TRBV5-1; perhaps TRBD2 as D (6 bases). From germline, CDR1 is SGHRS and CDR2 YFSETQ. With 2 bases removed from V and 2 bases from J, the gap between germline ends came to 15 bases. The CDR3 contains 16 residues. CDR3 coding DNA: TGCGCCAGCAGCTTACTAGCTGCTGCCTCCACAGATACGCAGTATTTT. Protein: CASSLLAAASTDTQYF.

The chain uses TRBV7-9 and TRBJ2-1, with 14 bases aligning to TRBD2. The CDR3 is 17 amino acids. The V segment lost 5 bases and the J segment 3 bases; nucleotides outside the gene matches: 6. Germline V gives CDR1 SEHNR, CDR2 FQNEAQ (reference sequence). The CDR3 DNA sequence: TGTGCCAGCAGCAGGGGACTAGCGGGAGAAAACTACAATGAGCAGTTCTTC. It specifies CASSRGLAGENYNEQFF.

The chain recombines TRBV19 with TRBJ1-4; 7 positions agree with TRBD1. The CDR3 extends over 15 amino acids. V shed 4 bases, J shed 2 bases, and the junction held 4 bases outside the gene matches. The germline V gene encodes CDR1 LNHDA and CDR2 SQIVND (reference sequence). The CDR3 loop is CASSRPDRTNEKLFF. The DNA of the CDR3 is TGTGCCAGTAGTAGACCGGACAGGACTAATGAAAAACTGTTTTTT.

The rearrangement joins TRBV24-1 to TRBJ2-5, with D uncertain. CDR3 length: 14 amino acids. Per germline, CDR1 KGHDR and CDR2 SFDVKD. V was cut by 3 bases and J by 5 bases, with 12 bases left in between. CDR3 sequence reads: CATSDIDVGETQYF. CDR3 coding DNA: TGTGCCACCAGTGATATAGACGTCGGGGAGACCCAGTACTTC.

This clone was seen a handful of times. This chain links TRBV10-3 with TRBJ2-7; D gene unclear. V dropped 3 bases and J dropped 7 bases, with 10 bases sitting between them. The CDR3 spans 12 residues. Germline CDR1 and CDR2: ENHRY and SYGVKD. The CDR3 DNA sequence: TGTGCCATCAGTGACAGCTCGGAGGAGCAGTACTTC. Translating it yields CAISDSSEEQYF.

The chain is built from TRBV9 and TRBJ2-1, with 11 bases matching TRBD1. Germline V CDR1 and CDR2: SGDLS, YYNGEE. This CDR3 has 19 amino acids. V shed 0 bases and J 5 bases; nucleotides not matched to a gene: 13. CDR3 in amino acids: CASSVALQGRDRGNNEQFF. CDR3 nucleotide sequence: TGTGCCAGCAGCGTAGCCCTACAGGGGCGGGACAGGGGGAACAATGAGCAGTTCTTC.